This T cell receptor (beta chain) was recorded in a study of glioma-infiltrating T cells after dendritic cell vaccination. The primer mix had 60 V beta and 13 J beta primers. Libraries were prepared by immunoSEQ multiplex PCR; TCRdb keeps only in-frame clonotypes and omits some of them. Here the sample spans about 92,000 clones, more than 75% being singletons. This specimen was blood, taken before dendritic cell vaccination. The origin of this receptor is a human donor with glioblastoma.

The CDR3 DNA sequence: TGTGCCTGGAGTGAGACTAGCGGCTACACAGATACGCAGTATTTT. This codes for CAWSETSGYTDTQYF. The rearrangement joins TRBV30 to TRBJ2-3; 9 bases fit TRBD2. Germline-derived CDR1 and CDR2 are GTSNPN and SVGIG (reference sequence). V trimming: 1 base; J trimming: 2 bases; junction bases outside the gene matches: 4. The CDR3 covers 15 residues.